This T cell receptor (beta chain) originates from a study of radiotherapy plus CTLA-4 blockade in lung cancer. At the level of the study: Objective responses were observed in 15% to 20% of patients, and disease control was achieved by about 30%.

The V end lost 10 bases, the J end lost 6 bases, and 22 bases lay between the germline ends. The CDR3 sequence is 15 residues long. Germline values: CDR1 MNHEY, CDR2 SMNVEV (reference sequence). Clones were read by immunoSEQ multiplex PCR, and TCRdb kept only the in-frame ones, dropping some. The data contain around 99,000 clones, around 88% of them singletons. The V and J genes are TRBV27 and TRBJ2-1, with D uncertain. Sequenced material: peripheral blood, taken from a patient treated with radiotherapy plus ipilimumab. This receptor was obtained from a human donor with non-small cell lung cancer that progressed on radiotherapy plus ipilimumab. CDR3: CATRLVDSVPNEQFF. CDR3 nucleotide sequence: TGTGCCACCCGGCTAGTAGATTCTGTGCCCAATGAGCAGTTCTTC.